One T cell receptor (beta chain) is described in this entry. No cognate antigen has been identified for it. Within one base of it there is no much larger clone, and no base qualities were kept. TCRbeta CDR3 regions were amplified from genomic DNA by means of the immunoSEQ Assay, a bias-controlled multiplex PCR. The study's processing was this. The number of nucleated cells in each sample was estimated from the amplification of reference gene primers within the assay. To quantify the absolute abundance of each unique TCRbeta CDR3 rearrangement, sequence reads were collapsed and filtered. For each sample, productive Simpson clonality was calculated as the square root of Simpson's diversity index over productive rearrangements. TCRdb re-hosts the immuneACCESS table, in-frame sequences only. Its copies lack some clones; in the studies checked, an unresolved V gene accounts for under half of them, and the cause for the rest is not known. That table gives V, J and clone size, and the DNA gave D and trimming. Across this sample there are about 390,000 clones, with around 87% seen only once. The top ten clones comprise 2% to 2.5% of the sample.

Reading the germline V gene (reference sequence) gives CDR1 LGHDT and CDR2 YNNKEL. The CDR3 runs 15 amino acids, cysteine and phenylalanine included. CDR3 DNA is the only sequence kept; it has 45 bases, read in frame from the first base. V lost 1 base and J lost 4 bases, and the count of bases not matched to a germline gene is 2. The data derive from a study of blood T cell repertoires in COVID-19 (dated by TCRdb to about 2020). In the study overall: Collaborator samples came from the United States, Italy and Spain and covered acute and convalescent phases of COVID-19. The prospective study material was composed of cDNA or gDNA derived from T cells, B-cell-depleted T cells, or PBMCs. Deeply sampled blood TCRbeta repertoires from subjects exposed to, actively infected with, or recovered from COVID-19 were included in the dataset. The repertoires were released in a freely available public database intended as a resource for research on the immune response to SARS-CoV-2. Samples were obtained from the ongoing ImmuneRACE study (first 160 participants) and from 1,000 to 1,500 subjects provided by 6 global collaborators. The sample metadata nearly always contained a de-identified subject ID, COVID-19 status, age in years and sex. Where available, HLA class I and class II types were obtained from metadata supplied by the sample provider rather than from assay-based typing.

Broader findings and caveats from the paper: Clinical and demographic metadata were provided uncurated, with the amount varying by source and participant.

In Seattle, one collaborating source enrolled patients while the infection was active and tracked those patients longitudinally over the course of disease. Whole blood was collected in K2EDTA tubes by collaborating institutions according to the institutions' own protocols. For TCRbeta analysis, collaborators shipped samples as frozen whole blood, isolated PBMCs, or DNA extracted from either of those sample types. The chain was built from TRBV3-1 (or the pseudogene TRBV3-2) and TRBJ1-5; 9 central nucleotides agree with TRBD1. The sequence derives from a woman aged 60-75 years with COVID-19, enrolled during active disease. Sequenced sample: peripheral blood. The DNA reads as follows: TGTGCCAGCAGCCAAGGGACAGGGGTAAATCAGCCCCAGCATTTT. It is translated as CASSQGTGVNQPQHF.